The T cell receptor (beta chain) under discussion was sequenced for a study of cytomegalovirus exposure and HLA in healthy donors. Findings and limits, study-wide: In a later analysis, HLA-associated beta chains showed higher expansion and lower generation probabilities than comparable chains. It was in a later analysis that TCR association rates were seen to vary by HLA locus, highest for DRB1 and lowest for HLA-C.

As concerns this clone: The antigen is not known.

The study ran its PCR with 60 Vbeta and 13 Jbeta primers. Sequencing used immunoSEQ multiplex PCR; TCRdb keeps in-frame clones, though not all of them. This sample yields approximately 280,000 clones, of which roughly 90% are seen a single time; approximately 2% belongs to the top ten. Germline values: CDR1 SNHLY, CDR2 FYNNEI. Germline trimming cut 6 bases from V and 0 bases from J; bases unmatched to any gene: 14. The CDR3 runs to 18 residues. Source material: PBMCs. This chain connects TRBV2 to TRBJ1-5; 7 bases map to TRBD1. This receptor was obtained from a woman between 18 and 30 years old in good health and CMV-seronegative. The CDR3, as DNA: TGTGCCAGCAGCTCACCGGGACAGACAAGAATTAGCAATCAGCCCCAGCATTTT. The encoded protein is CASSSPGQTRISNQPQHF.